The source of this T cell receptor (beta chain) is a study of T cells in Graves' hyperthyroidism and ophthalmopathy. Based on clinical symptoms, serum thyroxine and TRAb, thyroid ultrasound and orbital computed tomography, diagnoses were reached. V gave up 5 bases and J gave up 6 bases, with 20 bases separating them. The CDR3 spans 16 residues. Germline lookup yields CDR1 MNHNS and CDR2 SASEGT. This clonotype has at least ten counts. RNA transcripts were the template for amplifying TCR beta CDR3 regions. HTBI primers were employed in a first-round RT-PCR of the TCR CDR3. Each CDR3 protein gets one entry after TCRdb re-called the multiplex PCR reads with MiXCR. The sample consists of fewer than 450,000 distinct CDR3 sequences, 17% of them appearing once.

Material: blood. The origin of this receptor is a woman aged 25 to 39 with Graves' hyperthyroidism that later progressed to Graves' ophthalmopathy. V gene TRBV6-1 combines with J gene TRBJ2-1; a possible D gene is TRBD1 (5 bases). CDR3 bases: TGTGCCAGCAGTTATCCGAATAAGGGGCGGCGCAATGAGCAGTTCTTC. Protein product: CASSYPNKGRRNEQFF.